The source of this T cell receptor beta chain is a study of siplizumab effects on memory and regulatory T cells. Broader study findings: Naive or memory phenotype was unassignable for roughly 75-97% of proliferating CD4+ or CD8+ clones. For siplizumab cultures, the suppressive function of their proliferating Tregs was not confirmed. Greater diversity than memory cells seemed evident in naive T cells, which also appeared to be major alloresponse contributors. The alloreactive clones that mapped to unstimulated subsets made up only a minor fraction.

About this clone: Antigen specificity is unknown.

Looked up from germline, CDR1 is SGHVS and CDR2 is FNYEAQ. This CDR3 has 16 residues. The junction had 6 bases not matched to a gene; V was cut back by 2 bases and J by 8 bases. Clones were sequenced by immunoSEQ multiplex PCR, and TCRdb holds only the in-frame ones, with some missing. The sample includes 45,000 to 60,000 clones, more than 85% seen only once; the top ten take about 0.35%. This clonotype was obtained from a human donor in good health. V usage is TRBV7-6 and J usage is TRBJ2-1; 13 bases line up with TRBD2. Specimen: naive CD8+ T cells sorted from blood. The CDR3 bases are TGTGCCAGCAGCTTAACCGGGACTAGCGGGAAGGATGAGCAGTTCTTC. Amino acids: CASSLTGTSGKDEQFF. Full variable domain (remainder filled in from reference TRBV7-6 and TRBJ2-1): GAGVSQSPRYKVTKRGQDVALRCDPISGHVSLYWYRQALGQGPEFLTYFNYEAQQDKSGLPNDRFSAERPEGSISTLTIQRTEQRDSAMYRCASSLTGTSGKDEQFFGPGTRLTVL.